This TCR beta chain was found in a study of PD-1 blockade in mismatch repair-deficient tumors (TCRdb year 2017). Study-level background: Between September 2013 and September 2016, some 92 consecutive patients with over ten mismatch repair-deficient cancer types, all previously treated and progressing, were enrolled in the trial. Tumor-associated T cell clones in the peripheral blood of patients responding to PD-1 blockade were tracked using deep sequencing of TCR CDR3 regions. The study at large found these results: Tumor-resident clones, often undetectable in blood before treatment, expanded rapidly after pembrolizumab and then contracted, generally before radiologic responses.

Regarding this clone: The specificity of this receptor is unknown. The input lacks base qualities; no much larger clone sits a single base away.

As encoded in the germline V gene, CDR1 is SGHRS while CDR2 is YFSETQ. V is cut back by 4 bases and J by 7 bases, with 7 bases in the junction unmatched. Spanning cysteine to phenylalanine, the CDR3 consists of 14 amino acids. Of the read, only the CDR3 DNA is kept; its 42 bases are in frame from base 1. For each enrolled patient, mismatch repair deficiency was established using either polymerase chain reaction or immunohistochemistry. TCR sequencing was performed for a few patients who responded to pembrolizumab therapy. In the phase II trial, pembrolizumab PD-1 blockade was tested prospectively in advanced mismatch repair-deficient cancers, no matter which tissue of origin the cancers came from. Peripheral blood T cell samples were collected serially, before PD-1 blockade began and at several time points afterward. The timing of each blood sample was reported as weeks after the first dose of pembrolizumab.

The library was built by means of the immunoSEQ multiplex PCR assay. The table was pulled from immuneACCESS by TCRdb, which kept in-frame rearrangements only. Such tables lose some clones; where checked, under half of the loss comes from unresolved V genes, and the rest has no known cause. The sample table holds over 100,000 clones, of which about 80% were seen once. 4% to 5% of the sample is taken by the ten largest. The V and J segments used are TRBV5-1 and TRBJ1-3; 8 junctional bases match TRBD1. Sample: peripheral blood, taken approximately 60 weeks after starting pembrolizumab. This receptor was obtained from an adult with mismatch repair-deficient cancer. The nucleotide sequence is given as TGCGCCAGCAGCCTAGGACAGGGTGGGAACACCATATATTTT. The resulting protein is CASSLGQGGNTIYF.